Listed here is a single T cell receptor (beta chain). The sample is drawn from a study of T cell responses to AZD1222 COVID-19 vaccine. The repertoire was sequenced with immunoSEQ multiplex PCR; TCRdb's copy has only in-frame clones and lacks some. Here the sample spans 180,000 or so clones, 92% being singletons. V was clipped by 6 bases and J by 7 bases, with 9 bases between them. CDR1 and CDR2 from the germline V gene are DFQATT and SNEGSKA (reference sequence). The CDR3 is made up of 10 amino acids. The TCR originated in an adult who received the AZD1222 COVID-19 vaccine. Sequenced material: peripheral blood, taken 28 days after the second AZD1222 dose. The V call is TRBV20-1, the J call TRBJ1-1; no clear D. The CDR3 region has the DNA TGCAGTGCCCGGCGGCTTGAAGCTTTCTTT. Protein sequence: CSARRLEAFF.